This T cell receptor beta chain comes out of a study of control samples from healthy donors and cancer patients. This clone came up once. The same CDR3 is also encoded by other DNA sequences in this sample. Method: immunoSEQ multiplex PCR; TCRdb's copy keeps in-frame clones and lacks some. The repertoire includes roughly 200,000 clones, roughly 94% of them detected once, and 1.5% sits in the top ten. The J segment lost 1 base and the V segment lost 6 bases, leaving 2 bases of the junction unmatched. The CDR3 has 13 residues. Germline values: CDR1 MNHEY, CDR2 SVGAGI. Input material: blood. The TCR comes from a man in his forties or fifties in good health. This chain connects TRBV6-5 to TRBJ1-1; 7 bases match TRBD1. DNA for the CDR3: TGTGCCAGCAGCCGGACAGGGAACACTGAAGCTTTCTTT. It codes for CASSRTGNTEAFF.